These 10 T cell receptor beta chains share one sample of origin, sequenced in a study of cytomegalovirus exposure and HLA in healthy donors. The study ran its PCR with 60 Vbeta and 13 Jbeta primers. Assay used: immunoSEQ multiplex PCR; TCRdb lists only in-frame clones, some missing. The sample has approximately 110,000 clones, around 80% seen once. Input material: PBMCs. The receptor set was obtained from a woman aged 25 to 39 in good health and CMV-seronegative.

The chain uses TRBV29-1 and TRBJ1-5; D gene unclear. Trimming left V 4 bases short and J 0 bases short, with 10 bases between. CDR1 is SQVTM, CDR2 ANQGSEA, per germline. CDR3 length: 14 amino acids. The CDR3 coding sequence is TGCAGCGTTGTCGACACAAATAGCAATCAGCCCCAGCATTTT. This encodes CSVVDTNSNQPQHF.

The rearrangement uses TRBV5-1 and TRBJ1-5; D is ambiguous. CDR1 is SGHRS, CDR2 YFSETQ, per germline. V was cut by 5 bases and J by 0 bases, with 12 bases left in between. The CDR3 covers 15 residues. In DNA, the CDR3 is TGCGCCAGCAGGGTAGAGTCCAATAGCAATCAGCCCCAGCATTTT. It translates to CASRVESNSNQPQHF.

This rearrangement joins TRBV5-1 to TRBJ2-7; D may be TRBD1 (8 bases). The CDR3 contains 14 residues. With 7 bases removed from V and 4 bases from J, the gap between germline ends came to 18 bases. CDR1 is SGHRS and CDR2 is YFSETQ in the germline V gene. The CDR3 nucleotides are TGCGCCAGCGCCGACACAGGGGGGGGTTACGAGCAGTACTTC. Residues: CASADTGGGYEQYF.

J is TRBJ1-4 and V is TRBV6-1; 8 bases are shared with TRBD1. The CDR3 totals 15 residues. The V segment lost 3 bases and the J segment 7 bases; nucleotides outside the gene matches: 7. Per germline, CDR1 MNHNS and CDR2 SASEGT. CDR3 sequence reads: CASSEMGQAGEKLFF. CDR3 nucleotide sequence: TGTGCCAGCAGTGAGATGGGACAGGCGGGTGAAAAACTGTTTTTT.

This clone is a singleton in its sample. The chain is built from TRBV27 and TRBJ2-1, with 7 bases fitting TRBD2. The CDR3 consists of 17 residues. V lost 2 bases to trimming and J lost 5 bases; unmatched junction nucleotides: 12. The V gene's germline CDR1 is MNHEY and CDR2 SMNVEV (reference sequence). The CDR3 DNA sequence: TGTGCCAGCAGTTTAGAGGTGGTCCCTAGCGGACACAATGAGCAGTTCTTC. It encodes CASSLEVVPSGHNEQFF.

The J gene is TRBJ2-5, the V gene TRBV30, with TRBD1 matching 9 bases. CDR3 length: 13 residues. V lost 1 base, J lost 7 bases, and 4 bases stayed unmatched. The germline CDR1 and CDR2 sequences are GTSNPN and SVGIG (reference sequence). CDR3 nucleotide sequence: TGTGCCTGGAGTGCGACAGGGGGTAGGACCCAGTACTTC. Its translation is CAWSATGGRTQYF.

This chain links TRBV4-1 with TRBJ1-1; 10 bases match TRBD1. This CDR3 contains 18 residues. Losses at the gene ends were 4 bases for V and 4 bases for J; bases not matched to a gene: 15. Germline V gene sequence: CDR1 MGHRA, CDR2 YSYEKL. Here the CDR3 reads CASSPRGTGVFKFTEAFF. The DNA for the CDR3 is TGCGCCAGCAGCCCTCGAGGGACAGGGGTTTTTAAATTCACTGAAGCTTTCTTT.

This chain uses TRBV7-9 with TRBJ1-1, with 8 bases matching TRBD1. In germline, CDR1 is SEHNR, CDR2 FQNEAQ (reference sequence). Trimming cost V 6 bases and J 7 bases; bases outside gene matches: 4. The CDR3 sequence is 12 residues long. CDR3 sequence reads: CASRTGEGEAFF. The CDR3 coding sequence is TGTGCCAGCAGGACAGGGGAGGGTGAAGCTTTCTTT.

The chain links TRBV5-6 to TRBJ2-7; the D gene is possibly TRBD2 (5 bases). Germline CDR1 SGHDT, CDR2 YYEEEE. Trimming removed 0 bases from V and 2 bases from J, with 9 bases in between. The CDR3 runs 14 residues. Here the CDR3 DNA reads TGTGCCAGCAGCTTGGTTAGCGCGGCCTACGAGCAGTACTTC. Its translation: CASSLVSAAYEQYF.

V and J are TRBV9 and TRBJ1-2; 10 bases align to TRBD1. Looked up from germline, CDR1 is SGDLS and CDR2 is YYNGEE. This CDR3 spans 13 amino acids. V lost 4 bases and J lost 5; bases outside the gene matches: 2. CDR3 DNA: TGTGCCAGCAGCTTGGACAGGGGGTATGGCTACACCTTC. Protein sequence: CASSLDRGYGYTF.